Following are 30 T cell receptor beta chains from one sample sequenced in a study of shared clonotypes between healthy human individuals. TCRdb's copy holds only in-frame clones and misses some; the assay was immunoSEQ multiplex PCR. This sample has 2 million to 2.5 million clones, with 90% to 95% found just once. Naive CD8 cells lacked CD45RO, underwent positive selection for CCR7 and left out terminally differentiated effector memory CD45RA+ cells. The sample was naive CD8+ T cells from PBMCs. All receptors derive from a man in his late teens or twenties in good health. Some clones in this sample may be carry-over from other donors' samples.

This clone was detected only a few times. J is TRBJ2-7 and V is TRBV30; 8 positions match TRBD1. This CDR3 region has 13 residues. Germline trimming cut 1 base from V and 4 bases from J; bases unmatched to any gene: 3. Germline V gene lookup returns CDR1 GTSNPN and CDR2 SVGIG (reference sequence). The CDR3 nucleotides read TGTGCCTGGAGTGGGGACAGGCTATACGAGCAGTACTTC. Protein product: CAWSGDRLYEQYF.

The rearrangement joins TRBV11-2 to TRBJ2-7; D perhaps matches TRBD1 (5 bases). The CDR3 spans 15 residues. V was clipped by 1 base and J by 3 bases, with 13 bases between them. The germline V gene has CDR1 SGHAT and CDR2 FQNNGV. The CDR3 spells CASSLGPAGHYEQYF. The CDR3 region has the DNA TGTGCCAGCAGCTTAGGACCGGCAGGGCACTACGAGCAGTACTTC.

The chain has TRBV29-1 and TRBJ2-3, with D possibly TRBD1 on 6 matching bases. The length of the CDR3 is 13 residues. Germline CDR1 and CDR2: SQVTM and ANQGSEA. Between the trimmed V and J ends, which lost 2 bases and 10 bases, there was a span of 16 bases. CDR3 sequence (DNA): TGCAGCGTTGAATTAGGTCCAGACAGGTCGCAGTATTTT. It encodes CSVELGPDRSQYF.

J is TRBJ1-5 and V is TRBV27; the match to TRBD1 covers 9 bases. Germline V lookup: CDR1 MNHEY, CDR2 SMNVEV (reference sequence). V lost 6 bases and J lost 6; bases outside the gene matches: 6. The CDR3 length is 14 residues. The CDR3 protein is CASRTGGTVQPQHF. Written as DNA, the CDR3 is TGTGCCAGCAGGACAGGGGGGACAGTTCAGCCCCAGCATTTT.

The CDR3 loop reads CASSLSEGDRVYGYTF. Written as DNA, the CDR3 is TGTGCCAGCAGTTTAAGTGAGGGGGACAGGGTCTATGGCTACACCTTC. This chain connects TRBV27 to TRBJ1-2; 9 bases map to TRBD1. This CDR3 contains 16 residues. With 2 bases clipped from V and 4 bases from J, the junction kept 8 bases outside the gene matches. CDR1 and CDR2 from the germline V gene are MNHEY and SMNVEV (reference sequence).

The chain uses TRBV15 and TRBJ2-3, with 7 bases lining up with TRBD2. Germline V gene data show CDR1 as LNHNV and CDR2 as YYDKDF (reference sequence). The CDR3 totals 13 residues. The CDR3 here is CATAGSRTDTQYF. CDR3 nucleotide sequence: TGTGCGACAGCGGGGTCCCGCACAGATACGCAGTATTTT.

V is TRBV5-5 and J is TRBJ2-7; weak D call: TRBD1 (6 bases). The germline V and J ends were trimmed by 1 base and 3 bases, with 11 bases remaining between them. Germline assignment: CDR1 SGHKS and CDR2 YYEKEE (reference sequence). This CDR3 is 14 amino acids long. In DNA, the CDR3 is TGTGCCAGCAGCTTGCAGGGGCCGGACTACGAGCAGTACTTC. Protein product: CASSLQGPDYEQYF.

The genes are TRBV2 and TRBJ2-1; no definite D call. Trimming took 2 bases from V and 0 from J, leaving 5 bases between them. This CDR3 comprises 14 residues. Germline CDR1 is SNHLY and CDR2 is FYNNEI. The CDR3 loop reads CASSESGSYNEQFF. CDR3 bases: TGTGCCAGCAGTGAATCGGGCTCCTACAATGAGCAGTTCTTC.

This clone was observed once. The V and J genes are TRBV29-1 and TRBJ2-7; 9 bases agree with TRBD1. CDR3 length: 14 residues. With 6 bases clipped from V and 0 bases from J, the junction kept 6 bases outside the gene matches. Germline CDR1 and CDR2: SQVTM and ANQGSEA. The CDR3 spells CSVRGQGLSYEQYF. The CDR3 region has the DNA TGCAGCGTGCGCGGACAGGGGCTCTCCTACGAGCAGTACTTC.

CDR3 nucleotides: TGCGCCAGCAGCTCCCGGGACAGGGGGCCCTACGAGCAGTACTTC. Its translation is CASSSRDRGPYEQYF. The gene calls are TRBV5-1 and TRBJ2-7; 12 nucleotides line up with TRBD1. Trimming cost V 3 bases and J 2 bases; bases outside gene matches: 3. Germline values: CDR1 SGHRS, CDR2 YFSETQ. The CDR3 covers 15 residues. The full variable domain, with the rest looked up from reference TRBV5-1 and TRBJ2-7, is KAGVTQTPRYLIKTRGQQVTLSCSPISGHRSVSWYQQTPGQGLQFLFEYFSETQRNKGNFPGRFSGRQFSNSRSEMNVSTLELGDSALYLCASSSRDRGPYEQYFGPGTRLTVT.

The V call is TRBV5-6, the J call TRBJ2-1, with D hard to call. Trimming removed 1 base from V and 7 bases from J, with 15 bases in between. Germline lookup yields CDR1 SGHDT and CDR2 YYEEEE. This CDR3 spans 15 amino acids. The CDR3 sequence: CASSLSPAEGNEQFF. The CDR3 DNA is TGTGCCAGCAGCTTGAGCCCAGCCGAAGGGAATGAGCAGTTCTTC.

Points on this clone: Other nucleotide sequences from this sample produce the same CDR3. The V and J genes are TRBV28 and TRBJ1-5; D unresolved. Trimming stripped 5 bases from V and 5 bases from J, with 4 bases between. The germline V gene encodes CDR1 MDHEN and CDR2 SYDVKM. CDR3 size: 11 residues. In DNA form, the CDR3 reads TGTGCCAGCAGTGCGTATCAGCCCCAGCATTTT. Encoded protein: CASSAYQPQHF.

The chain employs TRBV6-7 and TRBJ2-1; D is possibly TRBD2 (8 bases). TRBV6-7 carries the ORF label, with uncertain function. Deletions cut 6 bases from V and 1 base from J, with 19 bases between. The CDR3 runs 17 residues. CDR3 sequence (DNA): TGTGCCAGCAGCTCGAGCAGGGGGACTAGGTCCTACAATGAGCAGTTCTTC. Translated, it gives CASSSSRGTRSYNEQFF.

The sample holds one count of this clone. CDR3 nucleotide sequence: TGTGCCAGCAGTTTATGGACAGGGGGCTATGGCTACACCTTC. It specifies CASSLWTGGYGYTF. This chain connects TRBV28 to TRBJ1-2; TRBD1 matches 9 bases. The CDR3 has 14 amino acids. In germline, CDR1 is MDHEN, CDR2 SYDVKM. V lost 0 bases and J lost 4; bases outside the gene matches: 0.

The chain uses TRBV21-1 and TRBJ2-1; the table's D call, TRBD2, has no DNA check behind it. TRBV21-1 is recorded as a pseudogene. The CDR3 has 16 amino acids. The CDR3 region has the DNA TGTGCCAGCAGCCAATTACTAGCGGGGCTGCACAATGAGCAGTTCTTC. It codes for CASSQLLAGLHNEQFF.

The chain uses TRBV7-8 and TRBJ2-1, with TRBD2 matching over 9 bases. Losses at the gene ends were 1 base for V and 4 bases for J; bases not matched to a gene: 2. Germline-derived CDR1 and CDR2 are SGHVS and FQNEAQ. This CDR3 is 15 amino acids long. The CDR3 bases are TGTGCCAGCAGCTTAGTAGCGGGAGTGTACAATGAGCAGTTCTTC. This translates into CASSLVAGVYNEQFF. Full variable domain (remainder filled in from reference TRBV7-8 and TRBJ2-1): GAGVSQSPRYKVAKRGQDVALRCDPISGHVSLFWYQQALGQGPEFLTYFQNEAQLDKSGLPSDRFFAERPEGSVSTLKIQRTQQEDSAVYLCASSLVAGVYNEQFFGPGTRLTVL.

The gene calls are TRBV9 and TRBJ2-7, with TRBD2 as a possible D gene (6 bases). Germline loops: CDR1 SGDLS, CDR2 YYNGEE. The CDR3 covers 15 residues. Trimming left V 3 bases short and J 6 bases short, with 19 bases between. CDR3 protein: CASSAHGGTRLEQYF. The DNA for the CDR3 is TGTGCCAGCAGCGCCCACGGGGGAACCCGGCTCGAGCAGTACTTC.

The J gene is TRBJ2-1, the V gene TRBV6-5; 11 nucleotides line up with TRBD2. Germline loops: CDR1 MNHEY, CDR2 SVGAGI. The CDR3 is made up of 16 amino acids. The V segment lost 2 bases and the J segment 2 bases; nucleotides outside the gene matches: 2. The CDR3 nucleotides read TGTGCCAGCAGTTACCAGGGACTAGCGGCCTACAATGAGCAGTTCTTC. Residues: CASSYQGLAAYNEQFF.

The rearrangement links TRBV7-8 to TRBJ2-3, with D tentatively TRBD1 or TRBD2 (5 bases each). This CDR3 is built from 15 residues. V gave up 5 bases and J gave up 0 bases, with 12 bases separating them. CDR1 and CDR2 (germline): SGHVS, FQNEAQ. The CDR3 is CASSPRGASTDTQYF. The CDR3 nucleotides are TGTGCCAGCAGCCCCCGGGGCGCTAGCACAGATACGCAGTATTTT.

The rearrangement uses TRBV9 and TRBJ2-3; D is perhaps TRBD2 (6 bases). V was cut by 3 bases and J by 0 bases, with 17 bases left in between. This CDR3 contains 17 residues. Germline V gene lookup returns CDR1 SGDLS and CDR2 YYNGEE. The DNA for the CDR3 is TGTGCCAGCAGCGCGAAGTATATGGGGACTAGCACAGATACGCAGTATTTT. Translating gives CASSAKYMGTSTDTQYF. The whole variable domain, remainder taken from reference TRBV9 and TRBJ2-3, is DSGVTQTPKHLITATGQRVTLRCSPRSGDLSVYWYQQSLDQGLQFLIQYYNGEERAKGNILERFSAQQFPDLHSELNLSSLELGDSALYFCASSAKYMGTSTDTQYFGPGTRLTVL.

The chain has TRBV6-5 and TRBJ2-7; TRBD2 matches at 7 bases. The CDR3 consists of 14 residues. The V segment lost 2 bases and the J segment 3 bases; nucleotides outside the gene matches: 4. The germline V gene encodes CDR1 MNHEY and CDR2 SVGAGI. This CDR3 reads CASSYGLADYEQYF. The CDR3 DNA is TGTGCCAGCAGTTACGGGCTAGCGGACTACGAGCAGTACTTC.

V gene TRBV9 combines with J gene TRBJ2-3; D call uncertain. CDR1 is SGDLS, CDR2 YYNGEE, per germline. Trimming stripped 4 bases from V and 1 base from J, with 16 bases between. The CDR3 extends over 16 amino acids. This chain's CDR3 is CASSPQTSIRTDTQYF. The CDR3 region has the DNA TGTGCCAGCAGCCCCCAGACCTCCATTCGCACAGATACGCAGTATTTT.

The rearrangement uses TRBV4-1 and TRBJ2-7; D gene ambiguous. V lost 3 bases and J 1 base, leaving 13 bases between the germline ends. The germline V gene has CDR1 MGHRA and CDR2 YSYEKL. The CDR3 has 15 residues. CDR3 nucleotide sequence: TGCGCCAGCAGCCAGGTCAGGACGGGTTCCTACGAGCAGTACTTC. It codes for CASSQVRTGSYEQYF.

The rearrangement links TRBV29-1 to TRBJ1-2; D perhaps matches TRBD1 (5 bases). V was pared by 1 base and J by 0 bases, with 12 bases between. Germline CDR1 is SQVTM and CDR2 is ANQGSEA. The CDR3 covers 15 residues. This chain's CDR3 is CSVEGGTETNYGYTF. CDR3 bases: TGCAGCGTTGAAGGGGGGACGGAAACTAACTATGGCTACACCTTC.

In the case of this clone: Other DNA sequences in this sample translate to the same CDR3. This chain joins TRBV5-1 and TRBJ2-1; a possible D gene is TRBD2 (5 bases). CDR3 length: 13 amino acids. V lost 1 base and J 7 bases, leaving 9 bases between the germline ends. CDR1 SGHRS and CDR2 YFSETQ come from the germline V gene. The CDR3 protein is CASSLRLANEQFF. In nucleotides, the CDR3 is TGCGCCAGCAGCTTGAGGCTAGCTAATGAGCAGTTCTTC.

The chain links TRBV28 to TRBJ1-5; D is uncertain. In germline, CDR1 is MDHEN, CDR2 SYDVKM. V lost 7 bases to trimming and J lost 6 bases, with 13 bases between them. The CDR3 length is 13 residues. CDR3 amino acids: CASNFLRGQPQHF. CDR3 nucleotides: TGTGCCAGCAACTTTCTAAGAGGTCAGCCCCAGCATTTT.

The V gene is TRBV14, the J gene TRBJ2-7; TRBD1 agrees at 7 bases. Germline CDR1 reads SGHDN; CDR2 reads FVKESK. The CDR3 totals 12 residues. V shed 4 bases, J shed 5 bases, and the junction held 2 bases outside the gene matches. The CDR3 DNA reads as TGTGCCAGCAGCCGACAGGGCCACGAGCAGTACTTC. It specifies CASSRQGHEQYF.

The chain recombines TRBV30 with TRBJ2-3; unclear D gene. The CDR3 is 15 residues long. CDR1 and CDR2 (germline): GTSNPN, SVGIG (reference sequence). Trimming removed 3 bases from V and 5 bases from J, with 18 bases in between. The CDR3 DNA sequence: TGTGCCTGGAGGTTTGGTATCTCTTTGAGAGATACGCAGTATTTT. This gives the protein CAWRFGISLRDTQYF. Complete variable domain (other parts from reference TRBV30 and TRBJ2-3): SQTIHQWPATLVQPVGSPLSLECTVEGTSNPNLYWYRQAAGRGLQLLFYSVGIGQISSEVPQNLSASRPQDRQFILSSKKLLLSDSGFYLCAWRFGISLRDTQYFGPGTRLTVL.

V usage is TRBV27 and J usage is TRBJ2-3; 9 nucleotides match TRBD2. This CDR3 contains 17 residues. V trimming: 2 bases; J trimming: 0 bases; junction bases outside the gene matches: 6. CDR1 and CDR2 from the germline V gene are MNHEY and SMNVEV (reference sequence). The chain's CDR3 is CASSLSGRPTSTDTQYF. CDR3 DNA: TGTGCCAGCAGTTTAAGCGGGAGGCCGACTAGCACAGATACGCAGTATTTT.

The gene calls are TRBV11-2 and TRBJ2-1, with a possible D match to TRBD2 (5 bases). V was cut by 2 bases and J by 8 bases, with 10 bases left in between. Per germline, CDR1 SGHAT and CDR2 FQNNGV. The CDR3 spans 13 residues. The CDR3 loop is CASSLSGWYEQFF. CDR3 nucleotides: TGTGCCAGCAGCTTATCGGGGTGGTATGAGCAGTTCTTC.